This T cell receptor (beta chain) is drawn from a study of siplizumab effects on memory and regulatory T cells. Study-wide findings and caveats: Naive T cells were seemingly more diverse than memory cells, and major contributions to the alloresponse seemed to be made by them.

To note about this clone: Its cognate antigen is unknown.

Method: immunoSEQ multiplex PCR; TCRdb's copy keeps in-frame clones and lacks some. The table has about 110,000 clones, 92% seen once. The CDR3 spans 16 residues. The rearrangement links TRBV21-1 to TRBJ2-3; TRBD2, as called in the table, went unchecked against the DNA. TRBV21-1 represents a pseudogene. The sequence was collected from a human donor in good health. The specimen sequenced was Tregs sorted from blood. The CDR3 loop is CASSKGRGSRTDTQYF. The CDR3 DNA reads as TGTGCCAGCAGCAAAGGACGGGGGTCCCGCACAGATACGCAGTATTTT.